The 22 T cell receptor beta chains below come from one sample, sequenced in a study of regulatory T cells in long-lasting Graves disease. With iRepertoire HTBI primers and Arm-PCR of CDR3 regions, TCR beta libraries were built. TCRdb reanalysed the multiplex PCR reads using MiXCR and keeps one entry per CDR3 protein. The table records about 420,000 distinct CDR3 sequences, around 17% of them present only once. Time point noted: newly diagnosed GD, antithyroid drugs for less than 3 months. Researchers made the TCR library from RNA that was extracted from PBMCs. The same sample was also studied in work on T cells in Graves' hyperthyroidism and ophthalmopathy.

The sample in question was peripheral blood mononuclear cells (PBMCs), obtained at new diagnosis, from a patient treated with antithyroid drugs. The receptors stem from a woman younger than 30 with Graves disease.

The rearrangement links TRBV4-1 to TRBJ2-7, with D uncertain. The germline gives CDR1 MGHRA, CDR2 YSYEKL. The CDR3 runs 15 residues. V was pared by 0 bases and J by 0 bases, with 9 bases between. Here the CDR3 DNA reads TGCGCCAGCAGCCAAGATATTCGGCCCTCCTACGAGCAGTACTTC. This gives the protein CASSQDIRPSYEQYF.

CDR3 loop: CASSPRDARGGYTF. In DNA form, the CDR3 reads TGTGCCAGCAGCCCAAGGGACGCCCGCGGAGGCTACACCTTC. The chain couples TRBV3-1 to TRBJ1-2; possibly TRBD1 for D (5 bases). CDR3 size: 14 residues. Germline CDR1 is LGHDT and CDR2 is YNNKEL (reference sequence). V was trimmed by 4 bases and J by 8 bases, leaving 17 bases between them.

Ten or more counts support this clonotype. For the CDR3, the DNA is TGTGCCAGCAGCCAAGCGGTCGCAGATACGCAGTATTTT. Residues: CASSQAVADTQYF. V gene TRBV3-1 combines with J gene TRBJ2-3; D gene ambiguous. Germline-derived CDR1 and CDR2 are LGHDT and YNNKEL (reference sequence). The CDR3 spans 13 residues. V gave up 1 base and J gave up 4 bases, with 6 bases separating them.

This clonotype was seen ten or more times. V usage is TRBV7-2 and J usage is TRBJ2-3; 9 bases map to TRBD1. The V segment lost 6 bases and the J segment 1 base; nucleotides outside the gene matches: 5. CDR1 and CDR2 (germline): SGHTA, FQGNSA. The CDR3 consists of 15 residues. CDR3 DNA sequence: TGTGCCAGCAGTTCAAGACAGGGGGGCACAGATACGCAGTATTTT. Encoded protein: CASSSRQGGTDTQYF.

There are a few counts of this clonotype. The chain uses TRBV7-9 and TRBJ1-5; TRBD1 agrees at 9 bases. The germline gives CDR1 SEHNR, CDR2 FQNEAQ (reference sequence). J lost 9 bases, V lost 6 bases, and 15 bases had no gene match. This CDR3 contains 16 residues. The CDR3 is CASSSRGQGVDGPQHF. The CDR3 region has the DNA TGTGCCAGCAGTTCCAGGGGACAGGGTGTCGATGGGCCCCAGCATTTT.

This clonotype was seen many times. This rearrangement joins TRBV18 to TRBJ2-7, with 7 bases fitting TRBD1. The CDR3 consists of 15 residues. The germline gives CDR1 KGHSH, CDR2 LQKENI. V dropped 1 base and J dropped 5; count of bases not matched to a gene: 8. CDR3 DNA: TGTGCCAGCTCACCACAAACGACAGGGTCTGACGAGCAGTACTTC. Protein sequence: CASSPQTTGSDEQYF.

Comments on this clonotype: Being one base from a much bigger clone, this may be a read error. This rearrangement joins TRBV11-2 to TRBJ2-1, with a tentative D call TRBD1 (6 bases). Per germline, CDR1 SGHAT and CDR2 FQNNGV. The CDR3 is 16 residues long. V was shortened by 5 bases and J by 10 bases, with 24 bases between the two germline ends. CDR3 sequence: CASSELVGYRADEQFF. CDR3 coding DNA: TGTGCCAGCAGCGAATTAGTAGGATACAGGGCGGACGAGCAGTTCTTC.

This clonotype was counted many times. The V call is TRBV28, the J call TRBJ1-6, with D possibly being TRBD1 (6 bases). The CDR3 runs to 15 residues. Germline values: CDR1 MDHEN, CDR2 SYDVKM. Between the trimmed V and J ends, which lost 6 bases and 7 bases, there was a span of 16 bases. The CDR3 here is CASSPRVGTNSPLHF. In DNA form, the CDR3 reads TGTGCCAGCAGCCCCAGGGTGGGGACAAATTCACCCCTCCACTTT.

The rearrangement uses TRBV19 and TRBJ2-2; 11 nucleotides line up with TRBD2. V trimming: 5 bases; J trimming: 5 bases; junction bases outside the gene matches: 7. CDR3 length: 16 amino acids. Germline-derived CDR1 and CDR2 are LNHDA and SQIVND (reference sequence). CDR3 in DNA: TGTGCCAGTAGTTTGCTAGCGGGAGGTAGGACCGGGGAGCTGTTTTTT. It yields the protein CASSLLAGGRTGELFF.

This clonotype was observed at least ten times. The rearrangement links TRBV7-9 to TRBJ2-2; 9 positions agree with TRBD1. This CDR3 contains 16 residues. J lost 1 base, V lost 10 bases, and 10 bases had no gene match. Germline V gene sequence: CDR1 SEHNR, CDR2 FQNEAQ (reference sequence). This chain's CDR3 is CATYGTGLVNTGELFF. Written as DNA, the CDR3 is TGTGCCACGTACGGGACAGGGTTGGTGAACACCGGGGAGCTGTTTTTT.

V is TRBV19 and J is TRBJ2-1; 9 nucleotides match TRBD2. Trimming at V came to 2 bases and at J to 3 bases, leaving 14 bases not matched to a gene. This CDR3 spans 19 amino acids. CDR1 LNHDA and CDR2 SQIVND come from the germline V gene (reference sequence). The CDR3 spells CASSIMGPGSSGVYNEQFF. The CDR3 coding sequence is TGTGCCAGTAGTATAATGGGCCCGGGATCTAGCGGGGTCTACAATGAGCAGTTCTTC.

This clonotype was found a few times. The chain uses TRBV19 and TRBJ2-3, with 13 bases aligning to TRBD2. J lost 3 bases, V lost 3 bases, and 9 bases had no gene match. The CDR3 runs 18 residues. Germline CDR1 is LNHDA and CDR2 is SQIVND (reference sequence). In nucleotides, the CDR3 is TGTGCCAGTAGTATCCCTTGGACTAGCGGGAGAATGACAGATACGCAGTATTTT. It translates to CASSIPWTSGRMTDTQYF. Combining the CDR3 with reference TRBV19 and TRBJ2-3 gives the whole variable domain DGGITQSPKYLFRKEGQNVTLSCEQNLNHDAMYWYRQDPGQGLRLIYYSQIVNDFQKGDIAEGYSVSREKKESFPLTVTSAQKNPTAFYLCASSIPWTSGRMTDTQYFGPGTRLTVL.

This clonotype was detected a few times. CDR3 DNA sequence: TGTGCCAGCAGCGTAGCACTTTACAATGAGCAGTTCTTC. It codes for CASSVALYNEQFF. The chain recombines TRBV9 with TRBJ2-1, with D unclear. The length of the CDR3 is 13 residues. Germline V CDR1 and CDR2: SGDLS, YYNGEE. Trimming left V 0 bases short and J 4 bases short, with 5 bases between.

This clonotype was detected ten times or more. The DNA for the CDR3 is TGTGCCAGCAGCTTACAACCTTCCTACGAGCAGTACTTC. Translation gives CASSLQPSYEQYF. The chain has TRBV7-3 and TRBJ2-7, with D uncertain. V lost 2 bases to trimming and J lost 1 base, with 6 bases between them. This CDR3 is 13 amino acids long. Germline CDR1 SGHTA, CDR2 FQGTGA.

This clonotype was counted ten times or more. This sequence joins TRBV7-3 and TRBJ2-1; 7 bases match TRBD1. The germline V gene has CDR1 SGHTA and CDR2 FQGTGA. Trimming removed 4 bases from V and 7 bases from J; junction bases left unmatched: 7. The length of the CDR3 is 14 residues. In DNA form, the CDR3 reads TGTGCCAGCAGCTCCTCGAGGGGGCTAAATGAGCAGTTCTTC. Its translation: CASSSSRGLNEQFF.

In its sample, this clonotype was seen many times. This chain connects TRBV5-8 to TRBJ2-1; D could derive from TRBD1 or TRBD2 (5 bases each). V was cut by 4 bases and J by 9 bases, with 14 bases left in between. This CDR3 has 13 amino acids. Germline values: CDR1 SGHTS, CDR2 YDEGEE. The CDR3 spells CASSRDALGEQFF. In DNA form, the CDR3 reads TGTGCCAGCAGCCGGGACGCCCTCGGTGAGCAGTTCTTC.

This clonotype was observed many times. V is TRBV7-3 and J is TRBJ2-2; 10 bases align to TRBD2. The CDR3 loop spans 16 amino acids. Germline CDR1 SGHTA, CDR2 FQGTGA. V lost 1 base and J lost 5; bases outside the gene matches: 4. Here the CDR3 reads CASSLIGLAETGELFF. The DNA for the CDR3 is TGTGCCAGCAGCTTAATCGGACTAGCGGAAACCGGGGAGCTGTTTTTT. The whole variable domain, remainder taken from reference TRBV7-3 and TRBJ2-2, is GAGVSQTPSNKVTEKGKYVELRCDPISGHTALYWYRQSLGQGPEFLIYFQGTGAADDSGLPNDRFFAVRPEGSVSTLKIQRTERGDSAVYLCASSLIGLAETGELFFGEGSRLTVL.

V is TRBV20-1 and J is TRBJ2-2, with D unresolved. Germline V gene sequence: CDR1 DFQATT, CDR2 SNEGSKA (reference sequence). The length of the CDR3 is 14 residues. The ends were cut back, 1 base at V and 7 bases at J, with 13 bases in the middle. Here the CDR3 DNA reads TGCAGTGCTAGAGCCGGAAGTGTTAGCGGGGAGCTGTTTTTT. Protein product: CSARAGSVSGELFF.

This clonotype has just a few counts. A much larger clone lies a single base off, so this may be a read error. The chain carries TRBV11-2 and TRBJ1-1; TRBD1 might be the D (5 bases). The CDR3 spans 15 residues. V lost 5 bases and J lost 4, with 17 bases in between. In germline, CDR1 is SGHAT, CDR2 FQNNGV. The CDR3 region is CASSAITGLSTEAFF. The DNA for the CDR3 is TGTGCCAGCAGCGCGATTACAGGACTGAGCACTGAAGCTTTCTTT.

In the case of this clonotype: This could be a read error, since a much larger clone is one nucleotide away. The chain joins TRBV14 to TRBJ2-7; 13 nucleotides line up with TRBD2. The J segment lost 7 bases and the V segment lost 4 bases, leaving 7 bases of the junction unmatched. The CDR3 sequence is 15 residues long. CDR1 is SGHDN, CDR2 FVKESK, per germline. CDR3 region: CASSPTSGRNNEQYF. The DNA for the CDR3 is TGTGCCAGCAGCCCGACTAGCGGGAGGAATAATGAGCAGTACTTC.

This chain uses TRBV12-3 or TRBV12-4 with TRBJ2-7, with TRBD1 matching 10 bases. J gave up 7 bases and V 6 bases, and 6 bases lay outside the gene matches. The CDR3 extends over 13 amino acids. CDR3 sequence (DNA): TGTGCCAGCAGAAGGACAGGGGGGGGGGAGCAGTACTTC. Encoded protein: CASRRTGGGEQYF.

This chain uses TRBV24-1 with TRBJ2-3; tentatively, D is TRBD2 (5 bases). Germline CDR1 is KGHDR and CDR2 is SFDVKD. The length of the CDR3 is 13 residues. V was shortened by 5 bases and J by 6 bases, with 11 bases between the two germline ends. This CDR3 reads CATSVGSEDTQYF. CDR3 nucleotide sequence: TGTGCCACCAGTGTGGGGAGCGAGGATACGCAGTATTTT.